This T cell receptor beta chain was identified during a study of T cell repertoires in cytomegalovirus infection. Overall study results and limits: Totalled public TCR beta family frequency picked out people who carried CMV plus the relevant HLA. HLA-C-restricted, CMV-specific TCR beta clonotypes were dominant ex vivo.

TCRdb reprocessed the reads via MiXCR and lists one record per CDR3 protein. The data show around 300,000 distinct CDR3 sequences, with around 25% seen just once and about an eighth held by the top ten. This clonotype was recorded many times. Its antigen remains unknown. The material sequenced was cultured PBMCs, taken from culture after CMV antigen stimulation. The receptor's source is a human donor in good health (CMV status not recorded). Some clones in this sample may be carry-over from other donors' samples.

This chain's CDR3 is CASSFSSGDTQYF. Written as DNA, the CDR3 is TGTGCCAGCAGCTTCTCGTCTGGGGATACGCAGTATTTT. V usage is TRBV7-2 and J usage is TRBJ2-3; no firm D call. Germline V lookup: CDR1 SGHTA, CDR2 FQGNSA. V lost 3 bases to trimming and J lost 6 bases, with 10 bases between them. The CDR3 sequence is 13 residues long.